The source of this TCR beta chain is a study of spatial heterogeneity in lung cancer. Study-level information: Sequencing consistently turned up more beta-chain sequences than alpha-chain sequences. A unique TCR and UMI combination showed up more than ten times in raw reads, on average.

Time point of the sample: sample taken at primary tumor resection. Whole RNA was taken from tumor, nontumor lung or frozen PBMC; it was then sequenced unsorted. The donors, 72 patients with untreated early-stage non-small cell lung cancer, provided the samples. The CDR3 totals 15 residues. From germline, CDR1 is MNHEY and CDR2 SVGAGI. Trimming removed 2 bases from V and 4 bases from J; junction bases left unmatched: 6. TCRdb analysed the 5' RACE reads with MiXCR anew, one entry per CDR3 protein. The sample lists 20,000 to 25,000 distinct CDR3 sequences; 4% to 5% were seen once. The input for sequencing was PBMCs, taken at surgery. This receptor was identified in a male donor with early-stage non-small cell lung cancer. The gene calls are TRBV6-5 and TRBJ2-7, with 9 bases fitting TRBD1. The CDR3 loop is CASSYNRGPGYEQYF. The CDR3 DNA follows: TGTGCCAGCAGTTACAACAGGGGGCCGGGGTACGAGCAGTACTTC.